This is a list of T cell receptor beta chains from one sample in a study of response to subunit inactivated influenza vaccine. TCRdb reprocessed the RT-PCR reads with MiXCR, giving one entry per CDR3 protein. The data hold 490,000 or so distinct CDR3 sequences, with 7.6% observed a single time. This sample comprised PBMCs from blood, obtained about 24 months after vaccination. These TCRs come from a man aged 45 to 70 who received an inactivated influenza vaccine. Each CDR3 is given with its conserved first and last residue. The D gene is left open where the match is weak. The listing skips clone size in some rows; elsewhere it reads once, few, many or a size class.

>.|TRBJ2-3|TRBV20-1|few
CSASSSWDTQYF
TGCAGTGCTAGTTCCTCGTGGGATACGCAGTATTTT
>.|TRBJ2-5|TRBV6-2/TRBV6-3|few
CAGGRTKETQYF
TGTGCCGGAGGACGGACAAAAGAGACCCAGTACTTC
>.|TRBJ2-3|TRBV10-3|.
CAISLNGVPADTQYF
TGTGCCATCAGCCTTAATGGGGTTCCCGCAGATACGCAGTATTTT
>.|TRBJ2-3|TRBV4-3|few
CASSQAVGFTDTQYF
TGCGCCAGCAGCCAAGCGGTGGGGTTCACAGATACGCAGTATTTT
>.|TRBJ1-5|TRBV15|many
CATSVGNQPQHF
TGTGCCACCAGCGTAGGCAATCAGCCCCAGCATTTT
>.|TRBJ2-2|TRBV20-1|few
CSAREERAGNTGELFF
TGCAGTGCTAGAGAAGAGCGGGCGGGGAACACCGGGGAGCTGTTTTTT
>.|TRBJ1-2|TRBV7-2|.
CASAPQRTGTGYTF
TGTGCCAGCGCCCCACAAAGGACGGGGACTGGCTACACCTTC
>.|TRBJ2-2|TRBV24-1|.
CATSEGGELFF
TGTGCCACCAGTGAAGGCGGGGAGCTGTTTTTT
>.|TRBJ2-3|TRBV5-1|few
CASSLAGVLTDTQYF
TGCGCCAGCAGCTTGGCGGGGGTACTCACAGATACGCAGTATTTT
>TRBD1|TRBJ2-1|TRBV25-1|few
CASSEVPGTGDSYNEQFF
TGTGCCAGCAGTGAAGTTCCCGGGACAGGGGACTCCTACAATGAGCAGTTCTTC
>TRBD2|TRBJ2-1|TRBV7-2|.
CASSTTSGGQREQFF
TGTGCCAGCAGCACGACTAGCGGGGGCCAAAGGGAGCAGTTCTTC
>TRBD2|TRBJ2-1|TRBV28|many
CASSSSGRARNEQFF
TGTGCCAGCAGTTCGAGCGGGAGGGCCCGCAATGAGCAGTTCTTC
>.|TRBJ2-2|TRBV5-1|many
CASSTRNQVPNTGELFF
TGCGCCAGCAGCACCCGGAATCAGGTCCCGAACACCGGGGAGCTGTTTTTT
>TRBD1|TRBJ1-2|TRBV20-1|.
CSARSGQAETFYGYTF
TGCAGTGCTAGATCCGGACAGGCAGAGACCTTCTATGGCTACACCTTC
>TRBD1|TRBJ2-5|TRBV7-2|few
CASSDTGAMTQYF
TGTGCCAGCAGCGATACAGGGGCGATGACCCAGTACTTC
>TRBD2|TRBJ2-1|TRBV4-3|.
CASSRMTSGSFNEQFF
TGCGCCAGCAGCCGCATGACTAGCGGGAGTTTTAATGAGCAGTTCTTC
>.|TRBJ2-7|TRBV5-1|.
CASSQGGHFYEQYF
TGCGCCAGCAGCCAGGGGGGACATTTCTACGAGCAGTACTTC
>.|TRBJ1-5|TRBV5-1|few
CASSLGAGANQPQHF
TGCGCCAGCAGCTTGGGGGCAGGGGCTAATCAGCCCCAGCATTTT
>TRBD2|TRBJ2-6|TRBV6-1|.
CASSRPRERGSSGANVLTF
TGTGCCAGCAGCCGACCCCGTGAGCGGGGGTCTTCTGGGGCCAACGTCCTGACTTTC
>.|TRBJ2-1|TRBV5-1|many
CASSLSPDDNNEQFF
TGCGCCAGCAGCTTGTCCCCGGACGACAACAATGAGCAGTTCTTC
>.|TRBJ2-5|TRBV3-1|few
CASSQGSGGRRETQYF
TGTGCCAGCAGCCAAGGATCGGGGGGCCGGCGAGAGACCCAGTACTTC
>.|TRBJ2-5|TRBV20-1|few
CSARDKIGGPATQYF
TGCAGTGCTAGGGACAAGATCGGGGGGCCGGCGACCCAGTACTTC
>.|TRBJ1-1|TRBV5-6|many
CASSLVGQGDEAFF
TGTGCCAGCAGCTTGGTAGGGCAGGGAGATGAAGCTTTCTTT
>.|TRBJ1-2|TRBV6-1|.
CASTTHGKEGYTF
TGTGCCAGCACCACGCACGGAAAGGAGGGCTACACCTTC
>TRBD2|TRBJ2-1|TRBV6-2/TRBV6-3|few
CASSRALAAYNEQFF
TGTGCCAGCTCGAGGGCACTAGCGGCCTACAATGAGCAGTTCTTC
>.|TRBJ2-2|TRBV7-9|few
CASSQAPVGELFF
TGTGCCAGCAGCCAGGCCCCTGTCGGGGAGCTGTTTTTT
>TRBD1|TRBJ2-5|TRBV20-1|few
CSARFGRGLETQYF
TGCAGTGCTAGATTCGGCAGGGGGCTCGAGACCCAGTACTTC
>TRBD1|TRBJ2-7|TRBV6-1|many
CASKRDRRGEQYF
TGTGCCAGCAAAAGGGACAGGCGGGGCGAGCAGTACTTC
>.|TRBJ2-7|TRBV7-8|.
CASSLVVGKNYEQYF
TGTGCCAGCAGCTTAGTGGTAGGGAAAAACTACGAGCAGTACTTC
>.|TRBJ1-5|TRBV7-8|few
CASSLEAGGLKPQHF
TGTGCCAGCAGCTTAGAGGCGGGAGGGTTGAAACCCCAGCATTTT